This T cell receptor beta chain was identified during a study of T-cell memory formation after mild COVID-19. Study observations and caveats: Several responding clones turned up in pre-infection memory, indicating that cross-reactive memory may have taken part. CD4+ contracting clones were found mainly in CM and EM, and CD8+ ones in EMRA.

MiXCR, run by TCRdb on the 5' RACE reads, gives a single entry per CDR3 protein. The sample has about 320,000 distinct CDR3 sequences, roughly 13% seen once. This clonotype was counted at least ten times. Its antigen is unidentified. The V and J ends lost 6 bases and 10 bases respectively, with 18 bases between them. This CDR3 is 13 amino acids long. Germline V lookup: CDR1 SQVTM, CDR2 ANQGSEA. The TCR sequence derives from a man between 18 and 29 years old who had mild COVID-19 (a few samples of this study predate the infection). Cell type and time point are not known. Sequencing was performed on PBMCs or a T cell subset sorted from them (not recorded which). The V call is TRBV29-1, the J call TRBJ1-4; no definite D call. The CDR3 protein is CSVIAEGNPKLFF. The CDR3 coding sequence is TGCAGCGTCATAGCCGAAGGGAATCCAAAACTGTTTTTT.